The 17 T cell receptor beta chains given below trace back to one sample, sequenced in a study of read filtering for tumor transcriptome and immune sequencing. From about 0.4 ug of RNA, a library with molecular barcoded alpha/delta and beta/gamma adaptors was made. Each CDR3 protein is one row after TCRdb ran MiXCR on the reads. This sample yields 120,000 or so distinct CDR3 sequences, of which 10% to 15% are seen a single time; about 11% belongs to the top ten. Sequencing was performed on a population of CD138-negative cells sorted from bone marrow. The receptors derive from a donor aged 40 or over with multiple myeloma.

This sequence joins TRBV9 and TRBJ2-5, with 8 bases matching TRBD1. The junction had 12 bases not matched to a gene; V was cut back by 1 base and J by 1 base. The CDR3 totals 18 residues. Germline V CDR1 and CDR2: SGDLS, YYNGEE. The CDR3 reads CASSVLSGGGFTQETQYF. As DNA, the CDR3 is TGTGCCAGCAGCGTACTATCAGGGGGCGGCTTTACCCAAGAGACCCAGTACTTC.

This clonotype showed up just a few times. DNA of the CDR3: TGTGCCATCCAGGGACAGGGGTACACTGAAGCTTTCTTT. Translating it yields CAIQGQGYTEAFF. This chain connects TRBV10-3 to TRBJ1-1; TRBD1 matches at 10 bases. The V segment lost 8 bases and the J segment 3 bases; nucleotides outside the gene matches: 3. The germline V gene has CDR1 ENHRY and CDR2 SYGVKD. CDR3 length: 13 residues.

This clonotype was counted many times. This chain uses TRBV20-1 with TRBJ2-4, with D hard to call. With 5 bases removed from V and 3 bases from J, the gap between germline ends came to 14 bases. This CDR3 is 14 amino acids long. In germline, CDR1 is DFQATT, CDR2 SNEGSKA (reference sequence). CDR3 DNA sequence: TGCAGTGCTGAGCAAATAGATCTCAAAAACATTCAGTACTTC. Translating gives CSAEQIDLKNIQYF.

This clonotype has a count of ten or more. The chain links TRBV27 to TRBJ1-6, with 7 bases matching TRBD1. The CDR3 runs 15 residues. The V gene end was trimmed by 6 bases and the J gene end by 10 bases; junction bases not matched to a gene: 12. The germline V gene encodes CDR1 MNHEY and CDR2 SMNVEV (reference sequence). CDR3 nucleotide sequence: TGTGCCAGCAGAAGAGAGGGGGCCTGGGACTCACCCCTCCACTTT. This encodes CASRREGAWDSPLHF.

This clonotype has only a few counts. The chain uses TRBV12-3 or TRBV12-4 and TRBJ2-2, with D hard to call. There are 15 residues in the CDR3. V lost 5 bases and J 5 bases, leaving 15 bases between the germline ends. The CDR3, as DNA: TGTGCCAGCAGTATCAACACCGGAAGGACCGGGGAGCTGTTTTTT. Its translation: CASSINTGRTGELFF.

This clonotype was observed many times. The V gene is TRBV13, the J gene TRBJ2-5, with 9 nucleotides matching TRBD1. The germline CDR1 and CDR2 sequences are PRHDT and FYEKMQ (reference sequence). V was clipped by 5 bases and J by 5 bases; unmatched bases: 9. The CDR3 spans 15 residues. CDR3 nucleotides: TGTGCCAGCAGCGCCCGACAGGGGGGCGCGGAGACCCAGTACTTC. Its protein product is CASSARQGGAETQYF.

This clonotype was found many times. The V and J genes are TRBV7-2 and TRBJ2-6; TRBD1 matches at 8 bases. The junction had 6 bases not matched to a gene; V was cut back by 0 bases and J by 2 bases. The CDR3 covers 18 residues. Germline V CDR1 and CDR2: SGHTA, FQGNSA. The CDR3 sequence is CASSLAWDRLPGANVLTF. The CDR3 region has the DNA TGTGCCAGCAGCTTAGCTTGGGACAGGCTACCTGGGGCCAACGTCCTGACTTTC.

The sample holds many counts of this clonotype. CDR3 in amino acids: CSARPRTGNGNQPQHF. CDR3 sequence (DNA): TGCAGTGCTAGACCCAGGACAGGGAATGGCAATCAGCCCCAGCATTTT. V is TRBV20-1 and J is TRBJ1-5, with 8 bases matching TRBD1. Per germline, CDR1 DFQATT and CDR2 SNEGSKA (reference sequence). V trimming: 2 bases; J trimming: 2 bases; junction bases outside the gene matches: 8. The CDR3 has 16 amino acids.

Many counts were recorded for this clonotype. V gene TRBV7-2 combines with J gene TRBJ1-6; a possible D gene is TRBD1 (5 bases). Germline V gene data show CDR1 as SGHTA and CDR2 as FQGNSA. The V and J ends lost 5 bases and 10 bases respectively, with 18 bases between them. CDR3 length: 15 residues. CDR3 DNA: TGTGCCAGCAGCACATCGCAGGGTGTTGGATCACCCCTCCACTTT. Translating gives CASSTSQGVGSPLHF.

This clonotype was counted only a few times. The gene calls are TRBV12-3 or TRBV12-4 and TRBJ2-7; D may be TRBD2 (6 bases). The CDR3 consists of 12 residues. The V and J ends lost 1 base and 7 bases respectively, with 8 bases between them. Here the CDR3 reads CASSLVGGEQYF. The CDR3 DNA reads TGTGCCAGCAGTTTAGTGGGGGGAGAGCAGTACTTC.

This clonotype was seen ten or more times. J is TRBJ2-1 and V is TRBV20-1; D is uncertain. Trimming left V 2 bases short and J 2 bases short, with 13 bases between. The germline V gene encodes CDR1 DFQATT and CDR2 SNEGSKA (reference sequence). The CDR3 is 15 residues long. In DNA form, the CDR3 reads TGCAGTGCTAGAAGGGCGGTAAGGGCCTACAATGAGCAGTTCTTC. This encodes CSARRAVRAYNEQFF.

CDR3 in amino acids: CASSRGSGATYEQYF. The CDR3 nucleotides are TGTGCCAGCAGCCGCGGCTCCGGGGCGACCTACGAGCAGTACTTC. The chain uses TRBV11-2 and TRBJ2-7; either TRBD1 or TRBD2 may fit D (5 bases each). V lost 5 bases, J lost 2 bases, and 16 bases lay in between. Germline V gene lookup returns CDR1 SGHAT and CDR2 FQNNGV. The CDR3 loop spans 15 amino acids.

There are many counts of this clonotype. V and J are TRBV5-1 and TRBJ2-3; TRBD1 aligns across 7 bases. Looked up from germline, CDR1 is SGHRS and CDR2 is YFSETQ. This CDR3 has 16 residues. J gave up 0 bases and V 2 bases, and 6 bases lay outside the gene matches. The CDR3 sequence: CASSLGTARSTDTQYF. In DNA, the CDR3 is TGCGCCAGCAGCTTAGGGACAGCACGAAGCACAGATACGCAGTATTTT. Drawing the rest from reference TRBV5-1 and TRBJ2-3, the complete variable domain is KAGVTQTPRYLIKTRGQQVTLSCSPISGHRSVSWYQQTPGQGLQFLFEYFSETQRNKGNFPGRFSGRQFSNSRSEMNVSTLELGDSALYLCASSLGTARSTDTQYFGPGTRLTVL.

This clonotype was seen many times. This sequence joins TRBV20-1 and TRBJ1-5; D may be TRBD1 (6 bases). CDR1 and CDR2 (germline): DFQATT, SNEGSKA (reference sequence). The CDR3 has 14 residues. The V gene lost 1 base and the J gene lost 4 bases, with 11 bases spanning the gap. The CDR3 DNA is TGCAGTGCTAGAGGGGGGCTGGCGAATCAGCCCCAGCATTTT. Translation gives CSARGGLANQPQHF.

This clonotype was counted many times. In nucleotides, the CDR3 is TGTGCCAGCAGCAGCGAAGAGGGGGGATGGACTGAAGCTTTCTTT. Its protein product is CASSSEEGGWTEAFF. V gene TRBV11-2 combines with J gene TRBJ1-1; maybe TRBD1 (6 bases). Trimming removed 5 bases from V and 5 bases from J, with 18 bases in between. CDR1 is SGHAT, CDR2 FQNNGV, per germline. The CDR3 runs to 15 residues.

The rearrangement uses TRBV13 and TRBJ1-1; D ambiguous. Deletions cut 8 bases from V and 0 bases from J, with 16 bases between. Germline values: CDR1 PRHDT, CDR2 FYEKMQ (reference sequence). The length of the CDR3 is 15 residues. CDR3 DNA: TGTGCCAGCTGGGAGGGAGGAAATATGAACACTGAAGCTTTCTTT. Translated: CASWEGGNMNTEAFF. The whole variable domain, filled in from reference TRBV13 and TRBJ1-1, reads AAGVIQSPRHLIKEKRETATLKCYPIPRHDTVYWYQQGPGQDPQFLISFYEKMQSDKGSIPDRFSAQQFSDYHSELNMSSLELGDSALYFCASWEGGNMNTEAFFGQGTRLTVV.

This chain links TRBV12-3 or TRBV12-4 with TRBJ1-1; 7 nucleotides match TRBD1. The CDR3 contains 15 residues. With V trimmed by 5 bases and J by 4 bases, 10 bases remained unmatched. In DNA form, the CDR3 reads TGTGCCAGCAGTATTCGGGACAGAGGGAGCACTGAAGCTTTCTTT. Its translation: CASSIRDRGSTEAFF.